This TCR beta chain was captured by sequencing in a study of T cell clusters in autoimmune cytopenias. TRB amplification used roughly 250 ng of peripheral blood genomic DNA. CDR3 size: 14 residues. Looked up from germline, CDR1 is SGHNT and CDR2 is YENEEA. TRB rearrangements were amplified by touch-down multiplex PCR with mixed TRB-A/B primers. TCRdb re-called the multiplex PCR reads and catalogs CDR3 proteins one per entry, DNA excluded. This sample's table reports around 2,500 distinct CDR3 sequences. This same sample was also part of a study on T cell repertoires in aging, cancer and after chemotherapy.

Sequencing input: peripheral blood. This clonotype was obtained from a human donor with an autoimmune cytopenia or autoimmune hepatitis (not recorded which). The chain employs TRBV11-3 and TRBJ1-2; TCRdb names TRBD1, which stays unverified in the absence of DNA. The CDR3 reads CASSLGGQGVGYTF.